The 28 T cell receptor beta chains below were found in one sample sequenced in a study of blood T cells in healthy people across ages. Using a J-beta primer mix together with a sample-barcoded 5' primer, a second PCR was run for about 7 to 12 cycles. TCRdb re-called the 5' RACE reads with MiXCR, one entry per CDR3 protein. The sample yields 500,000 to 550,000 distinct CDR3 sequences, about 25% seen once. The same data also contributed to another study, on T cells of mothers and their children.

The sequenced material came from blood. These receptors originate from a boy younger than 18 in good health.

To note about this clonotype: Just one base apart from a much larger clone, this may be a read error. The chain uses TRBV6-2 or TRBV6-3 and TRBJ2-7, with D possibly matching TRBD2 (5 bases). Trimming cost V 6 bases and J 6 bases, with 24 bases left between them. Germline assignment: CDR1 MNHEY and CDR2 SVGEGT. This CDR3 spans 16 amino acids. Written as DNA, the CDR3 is TGTGCCAGCAGCCGGATGGAGCGGACCTTTCCCTTCGAGCAGTACTTC. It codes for CASSRMERTFPFEQYF.

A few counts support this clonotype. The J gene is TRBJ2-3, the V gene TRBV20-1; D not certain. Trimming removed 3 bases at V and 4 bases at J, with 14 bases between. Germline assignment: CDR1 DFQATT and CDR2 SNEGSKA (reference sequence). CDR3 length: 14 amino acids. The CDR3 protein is CSARTPGGPDTQYF. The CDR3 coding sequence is TGCAGTGCTAGGACCCCCGGCGGACCAGATACGCAGTATTTT.

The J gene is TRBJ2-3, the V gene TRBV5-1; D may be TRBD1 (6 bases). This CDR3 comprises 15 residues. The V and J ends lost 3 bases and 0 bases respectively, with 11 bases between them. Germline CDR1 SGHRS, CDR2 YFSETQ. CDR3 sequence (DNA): TGCGCCAGCAGCTCTACCAGGGGAAGCACAGATACGCAGTATTTT. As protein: CASSSTRGSTDTQYF.

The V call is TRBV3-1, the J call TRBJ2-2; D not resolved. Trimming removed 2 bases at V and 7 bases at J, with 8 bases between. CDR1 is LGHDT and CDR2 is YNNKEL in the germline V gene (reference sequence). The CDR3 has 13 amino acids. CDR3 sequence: CASSQSRVGELFF. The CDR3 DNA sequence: TGTGCCAGCAGCCAATCCCGCGTCGGGGAGCTGTTTTTT.

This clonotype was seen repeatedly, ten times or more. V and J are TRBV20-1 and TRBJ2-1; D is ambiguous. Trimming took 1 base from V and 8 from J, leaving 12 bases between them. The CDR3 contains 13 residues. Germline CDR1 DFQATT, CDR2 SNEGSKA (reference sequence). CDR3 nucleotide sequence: TGCAGTGCTAGAGGATTCGACGGGTATGAGCAGTTCTTC. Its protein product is CSARGFDGYEQFF.

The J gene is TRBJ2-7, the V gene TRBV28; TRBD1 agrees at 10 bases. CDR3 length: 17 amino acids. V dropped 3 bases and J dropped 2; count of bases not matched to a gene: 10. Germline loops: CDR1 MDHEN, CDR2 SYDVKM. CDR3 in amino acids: CASSFRRDRGRTYEQYF. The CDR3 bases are TGTGCCAGCAGTTTTCGGCGGGACAGGGGACGAACCTACGAGCAGTACTTC.

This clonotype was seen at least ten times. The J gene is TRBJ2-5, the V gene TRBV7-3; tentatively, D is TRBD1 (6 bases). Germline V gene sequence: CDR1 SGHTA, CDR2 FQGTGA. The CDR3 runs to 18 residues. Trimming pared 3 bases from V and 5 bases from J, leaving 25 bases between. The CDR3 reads CASSLGKGGSSSGETQYF. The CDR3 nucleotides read TGTGCCAGCAGCTTGGGCAAAGGGGGTAGCTCAAGTGGCGAGACCCAGTACTTC.

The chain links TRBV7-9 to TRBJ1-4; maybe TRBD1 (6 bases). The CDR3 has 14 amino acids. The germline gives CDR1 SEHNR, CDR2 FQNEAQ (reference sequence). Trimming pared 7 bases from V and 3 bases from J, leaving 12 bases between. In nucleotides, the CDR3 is TGTGCCAGCACCAAGGGGGGGTCTAATGAAAAACTGTTTTTT. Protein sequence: CASTKGGSNEKLFF. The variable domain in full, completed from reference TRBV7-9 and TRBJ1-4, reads DTGVSQNPRHKITKRGQNVTFRCDPISEHNRLYWYRQTLGQGPEFLTYFQNEAQLEKSRLLSDRFSAERPKGSFSTLEIQRTEQGDSAMYLCASTKGGSNEKLFFGSGTQLSVL.

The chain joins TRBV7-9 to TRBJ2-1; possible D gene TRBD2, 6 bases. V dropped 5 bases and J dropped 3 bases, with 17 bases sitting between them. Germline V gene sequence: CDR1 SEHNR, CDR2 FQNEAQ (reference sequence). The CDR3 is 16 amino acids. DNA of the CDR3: TGTGCCAGCAGCAGTCAAATAGCGGAGGTCTACAATGAGCAGTTCTTC. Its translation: CASSSQIAEVYNEQFF.

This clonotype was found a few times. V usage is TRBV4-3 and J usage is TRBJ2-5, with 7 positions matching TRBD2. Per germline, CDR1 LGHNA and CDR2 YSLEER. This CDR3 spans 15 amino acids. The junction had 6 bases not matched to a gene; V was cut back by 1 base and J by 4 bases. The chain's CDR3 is CASSQVQAGLETQYF. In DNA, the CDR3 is TGCGCCAGCAGCCAAGTCCAAGCGGGATTAGAGACCCAGTACTTC.

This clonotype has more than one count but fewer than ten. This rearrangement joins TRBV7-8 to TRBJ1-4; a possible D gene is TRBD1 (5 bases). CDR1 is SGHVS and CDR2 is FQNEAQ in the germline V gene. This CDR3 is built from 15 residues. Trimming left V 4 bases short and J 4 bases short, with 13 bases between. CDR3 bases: TGTGCCAGCAGCTCCCGGTGGGACTATAATGAAAAACTGTTTTTT. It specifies CASSSRWDYNEKLFF.

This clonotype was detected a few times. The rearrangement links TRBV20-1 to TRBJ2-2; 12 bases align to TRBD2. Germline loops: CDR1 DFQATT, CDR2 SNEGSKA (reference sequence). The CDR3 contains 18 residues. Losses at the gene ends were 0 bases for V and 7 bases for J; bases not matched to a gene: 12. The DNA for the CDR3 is TGCAGTGCTAGAGATGATCGGGGGCGGACTAGCGGGAACGGGGAGCTGTTTTTT. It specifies CSARDDRGRTSGNGELFF.

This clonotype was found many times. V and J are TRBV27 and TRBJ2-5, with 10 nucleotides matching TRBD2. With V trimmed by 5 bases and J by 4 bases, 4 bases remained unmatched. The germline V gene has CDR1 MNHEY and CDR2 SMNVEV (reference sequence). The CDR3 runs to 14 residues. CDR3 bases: TGTGCCAGCAGTCTAGCGGGAGTTCGAGAGACCCAGTACTTC. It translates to CASSLAGVRETQYF.

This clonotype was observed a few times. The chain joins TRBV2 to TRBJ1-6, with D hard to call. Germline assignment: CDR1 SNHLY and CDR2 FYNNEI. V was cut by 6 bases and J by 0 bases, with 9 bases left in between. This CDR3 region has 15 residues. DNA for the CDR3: TGTGCCAGCAGGCCGGGTAGCTCCTATAATTCACCCCTCCACTTT. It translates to CASRPGSSYNSPLHF.

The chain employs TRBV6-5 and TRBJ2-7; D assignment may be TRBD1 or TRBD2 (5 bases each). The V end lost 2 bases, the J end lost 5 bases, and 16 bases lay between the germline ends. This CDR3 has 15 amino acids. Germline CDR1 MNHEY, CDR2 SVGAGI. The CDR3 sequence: CASSYGSGRGNEQYF. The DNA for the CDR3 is TGTGCCAGCAGTTACGGCTCGGGACGGGGAAACGAGCAGTACTTC.

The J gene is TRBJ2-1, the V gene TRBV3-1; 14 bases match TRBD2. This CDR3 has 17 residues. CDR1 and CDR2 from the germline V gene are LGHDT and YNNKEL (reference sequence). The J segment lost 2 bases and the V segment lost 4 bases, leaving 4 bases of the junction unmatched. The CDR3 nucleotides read TGTGCCAGCAGCCCCGGGACTAGCGGGGGACCCTACAATGAGCAGTTCTTC. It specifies CASSPGTSGGPYNEQFF.

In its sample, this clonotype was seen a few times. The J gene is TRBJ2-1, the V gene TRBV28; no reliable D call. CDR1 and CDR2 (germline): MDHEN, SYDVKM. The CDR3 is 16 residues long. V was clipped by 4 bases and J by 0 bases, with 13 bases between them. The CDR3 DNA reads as TGTGCCAGCAGTTCATACCGGGCCGGCTCCTACAATGAGCAGTTCTTC. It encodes CASSSYRAGSYNEQFF.

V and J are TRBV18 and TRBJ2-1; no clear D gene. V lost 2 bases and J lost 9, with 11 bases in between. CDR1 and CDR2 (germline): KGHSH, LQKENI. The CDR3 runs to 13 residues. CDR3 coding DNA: TGTGCCAGCTCACCAGTACTTGCCCTTGAGCAGTTCTTC. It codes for CASSPVLALEQFF.

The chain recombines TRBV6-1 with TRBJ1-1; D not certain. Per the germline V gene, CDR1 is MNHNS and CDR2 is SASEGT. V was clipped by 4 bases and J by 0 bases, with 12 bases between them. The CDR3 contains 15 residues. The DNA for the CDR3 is TGTGCCAGCAGTGCCAGCAGTATGCTGAACACTGAAGCTTTCTTT. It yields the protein CASSASSMLNTEAFF.

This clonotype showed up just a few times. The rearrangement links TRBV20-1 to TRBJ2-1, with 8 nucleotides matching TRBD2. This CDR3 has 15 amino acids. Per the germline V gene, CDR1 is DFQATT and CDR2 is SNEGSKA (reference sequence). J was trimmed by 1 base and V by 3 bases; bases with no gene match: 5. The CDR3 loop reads CSASGLATSYNEQFF. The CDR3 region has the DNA TGCAGTGCTAGTGGACTAGCCACGTCCTACAATGAGCAGTTCTTC.

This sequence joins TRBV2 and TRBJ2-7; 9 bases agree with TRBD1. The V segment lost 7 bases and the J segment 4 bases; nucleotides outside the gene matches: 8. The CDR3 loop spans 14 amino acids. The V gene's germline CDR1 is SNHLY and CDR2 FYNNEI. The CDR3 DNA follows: TGTGCCAGCAATGCGGGACAGGGAAATTACGAGCAGTACTTC. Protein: CASNAGQGNYEQYF.

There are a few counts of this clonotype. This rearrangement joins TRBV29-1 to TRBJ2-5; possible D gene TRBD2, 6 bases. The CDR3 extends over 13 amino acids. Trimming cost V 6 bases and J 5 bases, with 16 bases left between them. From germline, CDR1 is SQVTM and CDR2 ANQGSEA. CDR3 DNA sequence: TGCAGCGTGCCCCGGGGCGCGGGGGAGACCCAGTACTTC. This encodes CSVPRGAGETQYF.

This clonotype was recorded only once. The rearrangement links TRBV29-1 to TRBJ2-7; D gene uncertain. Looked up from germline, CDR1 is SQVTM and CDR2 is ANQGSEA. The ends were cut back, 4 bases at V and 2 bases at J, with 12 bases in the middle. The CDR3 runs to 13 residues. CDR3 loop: CSVAGRRTYEQYF. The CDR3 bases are TGCAGCGTTGCCGGCAGGCGTACCTACGAGCAGTACTTC.

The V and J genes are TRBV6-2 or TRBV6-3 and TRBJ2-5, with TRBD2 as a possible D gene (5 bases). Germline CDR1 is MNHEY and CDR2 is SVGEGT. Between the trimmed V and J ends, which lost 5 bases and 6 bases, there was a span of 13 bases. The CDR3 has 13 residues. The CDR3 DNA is TGTGCCAGCAGTCGTCCACCGGGGAAGACCCAGTACTTC. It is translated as CASSRPPGKTQYF.

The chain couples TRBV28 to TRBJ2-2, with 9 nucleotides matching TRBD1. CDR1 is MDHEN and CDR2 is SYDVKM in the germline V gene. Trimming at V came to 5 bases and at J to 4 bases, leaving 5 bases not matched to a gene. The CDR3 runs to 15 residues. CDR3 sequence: CASSRPTGGTGELFF. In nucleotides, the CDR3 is TGTGCCAGCAGTCGACCGACAGGGGGCACCGGGGAGCTGTTTTTT. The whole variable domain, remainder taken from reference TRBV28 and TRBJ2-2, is DVKVTQSSRYLVKRTGEKVFLECVQDMDHENMFWYRQDPGLGLRLIYFSYDVKMKEKGDIPEGYSVSREKKERFSLILESASTNQTSMYLCASSRPTGGTGELFFGEGSRLTVL.

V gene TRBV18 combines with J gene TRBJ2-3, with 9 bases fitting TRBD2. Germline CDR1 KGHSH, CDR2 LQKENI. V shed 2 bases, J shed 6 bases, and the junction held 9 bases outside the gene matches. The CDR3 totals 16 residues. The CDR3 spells CASSPRVAGVVDTQYF. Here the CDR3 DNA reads TGTGCCAGCTCACCAAGGGTAGCGGGAGTTGTGGATACGCAGTATTTT. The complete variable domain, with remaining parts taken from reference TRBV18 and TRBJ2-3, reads NAGVMQNPRHLVRRRGQEARLRCSPMKGHSHVYWYRQLPEEGLKFMVYLQKENIIDESGMPKERFSAEFPKEGPSILRIQQVVRGDSAAYFCASSPRVAGVVDTQYFGPGTRLTVL.

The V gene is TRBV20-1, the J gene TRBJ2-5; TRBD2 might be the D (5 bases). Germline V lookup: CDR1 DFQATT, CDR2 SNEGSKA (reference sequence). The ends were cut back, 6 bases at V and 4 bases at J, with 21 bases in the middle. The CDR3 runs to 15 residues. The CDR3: CSAVDRGSGRETQYF. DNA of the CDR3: TGCAGTGCAGTTGATCGAGGGAGTGGTCGAGAGACCCAGTACTTC.

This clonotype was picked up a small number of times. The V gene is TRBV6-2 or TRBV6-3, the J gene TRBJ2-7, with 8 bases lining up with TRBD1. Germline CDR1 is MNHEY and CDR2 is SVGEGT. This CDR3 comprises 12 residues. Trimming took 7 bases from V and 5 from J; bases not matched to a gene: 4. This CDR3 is CASKQGDHEQYF. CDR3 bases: TGTGCCAGCAAACAGGGGGACCACGAGCAGTACTTC.